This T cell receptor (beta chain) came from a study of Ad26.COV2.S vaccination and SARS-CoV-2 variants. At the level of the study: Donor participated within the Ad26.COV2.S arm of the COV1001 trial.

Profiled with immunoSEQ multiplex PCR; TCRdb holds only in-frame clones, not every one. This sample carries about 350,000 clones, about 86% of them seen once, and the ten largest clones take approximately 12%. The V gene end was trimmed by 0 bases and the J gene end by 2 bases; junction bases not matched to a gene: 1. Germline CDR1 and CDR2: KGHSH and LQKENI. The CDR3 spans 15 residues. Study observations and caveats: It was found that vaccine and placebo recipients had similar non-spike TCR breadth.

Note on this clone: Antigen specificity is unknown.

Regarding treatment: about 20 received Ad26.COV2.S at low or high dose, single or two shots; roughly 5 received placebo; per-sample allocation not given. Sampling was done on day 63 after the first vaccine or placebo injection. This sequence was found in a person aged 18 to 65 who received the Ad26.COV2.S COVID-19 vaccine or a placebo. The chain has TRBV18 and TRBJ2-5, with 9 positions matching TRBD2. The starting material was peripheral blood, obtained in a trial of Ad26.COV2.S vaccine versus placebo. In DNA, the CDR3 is TGTGCCAGCTCACCACCGCTAGCGGGACAAGAGACCCAGTACTTC. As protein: CASSPPLAGQETQYF.